One T cell receptor beta chain is described in this entry. The record originates from a study of T cell responses to AZD1222 COVID-19 vaccine. CDR1 is SGHAT and CDR2 is FQDESV in the germline V gene (reference sequence). The CDR3 sequence is 15 residues long. V was cut by 5 bases and J by 2 bases, with 16 bases left in between. Some clones are missing from TCRdb's copy, which holds only in-frame ones; the method was immunoSEQ multiplex PCR. Of 120,000 or so clones listed, 90% were seen once; the top ten hold 4% to 5.5%. The chain employs TRBV11-1 and TRBJ2-7, with TRBD2 as a possible D gene (6 bases). The material was peripheral blood, obtained on day 0 of MenACWY control vaccination. The clonotype comes from an adult in good health. The CDR3 spells CASSPWDSGTYEQYF. The CDR3 DNA is TGTGCCAGCAGCCCCTGGGATAGCGGAACCTACGAGCAGTACTTC.